This TCR beta chain emerged from a study of CD8 T cells in ankylosing spondylitis. Study-level points and caveats: Relatively rare in peripheral blood, disease-linked clones were also CD8+. Past studies reported some motif variants in reactive arthritis synovial fluid and blood. Disease-linked clones reportedly concentrated significantly in matched ankylosing spondylitis synovial fluid.

This clonotype was counted many times. Its antigen is undetermined. The CDR3 spans 13 residues. Trimming cost V 6 bases and J 2 bases, with 11 bases left between them. Germline V gene data show CDR1 as SQVTM and CDR2 as ANQGSEA. TCRdb itself ran the 5' RACE reads through MiXCR, one entry per CDR3 protein. The top ten clones hold 4.1% of a sample with over 100,000 distinct CDR3 sequences, roughly 10% of them seen once. Specimen: blood, either unsorted or a sorted T cell fraction (not recorded which). The chain links TRBV29-1 to TRBJ2-1, with D unresolved. This clonotype was obtained from a female donor with ankylosing spondylitis or in good health (not recorded which). In DNA, the CDR3 is TGCAGCGTCGCGGTTCCAACCTACAATGAGCAGTTCTTC. Residues: CSVAVPTYNEQFF.